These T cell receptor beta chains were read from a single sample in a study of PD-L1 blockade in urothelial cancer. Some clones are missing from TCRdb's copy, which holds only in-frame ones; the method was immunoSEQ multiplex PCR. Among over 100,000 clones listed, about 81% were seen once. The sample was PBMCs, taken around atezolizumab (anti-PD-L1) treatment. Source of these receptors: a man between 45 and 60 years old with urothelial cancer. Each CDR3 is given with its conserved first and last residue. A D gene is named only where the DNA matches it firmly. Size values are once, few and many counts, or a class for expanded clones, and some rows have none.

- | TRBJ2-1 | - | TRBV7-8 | TGTGCCAGCAGCTTAGCGCGGACAATAGCTCGGTACAATGAGCAGTTCTTC | CASSLARTIARYNEQFF
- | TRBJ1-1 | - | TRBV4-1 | TGCGCCAGCAGCCGCAAGATTTTCGGGTCGCCCGTTGATGCTTTGAACACTGAAGCTTTCTTT | CASSRKIFGSPVDALNTEAFF
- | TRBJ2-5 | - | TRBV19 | TGTGCCAGTAGCATTCAAACAGGGATGAAGACCCAGTACTTC | CASSIQTGMKTQYF
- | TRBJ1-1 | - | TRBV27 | TGTGCCAGCCGGGTGGGGAACACTGAAGCTTTCTTT | CASRVGNTEAFF
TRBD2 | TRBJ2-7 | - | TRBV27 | TGTGCCAGCAGCTGGGGGACTAGCGGAACCTACGAGCAGTACTTC | CASSWGTSGTYEQYF
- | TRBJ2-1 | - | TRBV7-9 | TGTGCCAGCAGCCTTACACGCGCGGATCGTGACAATGAGCAGTTCTTC | CASSLTRADRDNEQFF
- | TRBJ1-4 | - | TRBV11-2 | TGTGCCAGCAGTCGATTGGGGAGGGCTAATGAAAAACTGTTTTTT | CASSRLGRANEKLFF
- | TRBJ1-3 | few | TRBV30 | TGTGCCTGGATGCGGAACTCTGGAAACACCATATATTTT | CAWMRNSGNTIYF
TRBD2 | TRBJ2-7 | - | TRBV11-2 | TGTGCCAGCAGCTTAGGTAGCGGGCCGATCTACGAGCAGTACTTC | CASSLGSGPIYEQYF
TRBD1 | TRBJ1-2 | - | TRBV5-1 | TGCGCCAGCAGACAGGGGGCTGACTATGGCTACACCTTC | CASRQGADYGYTF
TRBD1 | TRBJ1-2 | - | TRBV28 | TGTGCCAGCAGTTCTAGACTTCTATCCGACAGGGGGCTTAACTATGGCTACACCTTC | CASSSRLLSDRGLNYGYTF
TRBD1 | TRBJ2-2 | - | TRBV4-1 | TGCGCCAGCAGCTATATCGACTGGGGACAGCATAACACCGGGGAGCTGTTTTTT | CASSYIDWGQHNTGELFF
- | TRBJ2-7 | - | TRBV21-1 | TGTGCCAGCAGCGGACGACTAGCGGGCGCCTACGAGCAGTACTTC | CASSGRLAGAYEQYF
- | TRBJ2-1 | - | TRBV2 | TGTGCCAGCAGAAACCAGGGGACGGGGAGTGAGCAGTTCTTC | CASRNQGTGSEQFF
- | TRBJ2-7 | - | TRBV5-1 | TGCGCCAGCAGTAATCCCCCCCAGGGCGCCTACGAGCAGTACTTC | CASSNPPQGAYEQYF
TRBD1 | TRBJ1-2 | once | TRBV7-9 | TGTGCCAGCAGCCGTACAGGGGGAGGCTATGGCTACACCTTC | CASSRTGGGYGYTF
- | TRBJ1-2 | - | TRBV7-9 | TGTGCCAGCAGCCCGGCGGGAGGGGTGCGGTATGGCTACACCTTC | CASSPAGGVRYGYTF